The 22 T cell receptor beta chains listed next were all sequenced from one sample in a study of T cell responses to AZD1222 COVID-19 vaccine. Here immunoSEQ multiplex PCR was the method, and the copy in TCRdb shows in-frame clones only, minus some. The sample contains around 97,000 clones, around 90% of which appear only once. Material: peripheral blood, obtained on day 0 of AZD1222 vaccination. These receptors all come from an adult in good health.

V gene TRBV6-4 combines with J gene TRBJ1-2; the match to TRBD1 covers 12 bases. The CDR3 is made up of 14 amino acids. V was clipped by 6 bases and J by 12 bases; unmatched bases: 11. The germline V gene has CDR1 MRHNA and CDR2 SNTAGT. CDR3 sequence: CASSAGTGGSANTF. CDR3 bases: TGTGCCAGCAGCGCCGGGACAGGGGGCTCTGCTAACACCTTC.

This sequence joins TRBV12-5 and TRBJ2-7, with TRBD1 as a possible D gene (5 bases). This CDR3 is 14 amino acids long. V lost 3 bases and J 3 bases, leaving 12 bases between the germline ends. Germline V gene sequence: CDR1 LGHNT, CDR2 FRNRAP. DNA for the CDR3: TGTGCTAGTGGTTTAGGAACAGGTCTCTACGAGCAGTACTTC. It encodes CASGLGTGLYEQYF.

The chain uses TRBV7-9 and TRBJ1-1; no firm D call. Germline loops: CDR1 SEHNR, CDR2 FQNEAQ (reference sequence). The CDR3 has 13 residues. V was clipped by 4 bases and J by 4 bases, with 10 bases between them. This chain's CDR3 is CASSSLWGTEAFF. CDR3 nucleotides: TGTGCCAGCAGCTCCTTATGGGGCACTGAAGCTTTCTTT. The complete variable domain, with remaining parts taken from reference TRBV7-9 and TRBJ1-1, reads DTGVSQNPRHKITKRGQNVTFRCDPISEHNRLYWYRQTLGQGPEFLTYFQNEAQLEKSRLLSDRFSAERPKGSFSTLEIQRTEQGDSAMYLCASSSLWGTEAFFGQGTRLTVV.

This clone came up a few times. The chain couples TRBV7-8 to TRBJ2-3; 9 bases are shared with TRBD1. V shed 8 bases and J 8 bases; nucleotides not matched to a gene: 5. The CDR3 contains 12 residues. From germline, CDR1 is SGHVS and CDR2 FQNEAQ. CDR3 DNA sequence: TGTGCCAGCGGACAGGGGATGACTACGCAGTATTTT. Translation: CASGQGMTTQYF.

The chain is built from TRBV12-3 or TRBV12-4 and TRBJ1-1; perhaps TRBD1 as D (5 bases). The V end lost 8 bases, the J end lost 4 bases, and 14 bases lay between the germline ends. CDR3 length: 13 residues. CDR3 loop: CASVRPGGTEAFF. CDR3 bases: TGTGCCAGCGTCCGACCTGGGGGCACTGAAGCTTTCTTT.

The V call is TRBV6-5, the J call TRBJ2-7, with TRBD2 identical over 12 bases. The CDR3 sequence is 15 residues long. The V segment lost 5 bases and the J segment 1 base; nucleotides outside the gene matches: 3. The germline CDR1 and CDR2 sequences are MNHEY and SVGAGI. The CDR3 bases are TGTGCCAGCAGTAGCGGGACTAGCGGGTCCTACGAGCAGTACTTC. It translates to CASSSGTSGSYEQYF.

CDR3 nucleotide sequence: TGCGCCAGCAGCCAAGGAACTCGTGCTAGCACAGATACGCAGTATTTT. Protein: CASSQGTRASTDTQYF. This sequence joins TRBV4-3 and TRBJ2-3; D gene unclear. Germline V lookup: CDR1 LGHNA, CDR2 YSLEER. The CDR3 extends over 16 amino acids. The germline V and J ends were trimmed by 1 base and 0 bases, with 11 bases remaining between them.

This rearrangement joins TRBV28 to TRBJ2-7; TRBD1 aligns across 8 bases. V dropped 5 bases and J dropped 4; count of bases not matched to a gene: 1. This CDR3 spans 12 amino acids. Germline V gene data show CDR1 as MDHEN and CDR2 as SYDVKM. CDR3 in DNA: TGTGCCAGCAGTCGGACAGGGTACGAGCAGTACTTC. Protein product: CASSRTGYEQYF.

The chain links TRBV28 to TRBJ1-2, with TRBD1 as a possible D gene (5 bases). Germline values: CDR1 MDHEN, CDR2 SYDVKM. CDR3 length: 14 residues. V was shortened by 5 bases and J by 7 bases, with 17 bases between the two germline ends. The CDR3 DNA is TGTGCCAGCAGTCCGTTGGGTGGGGCGGGTGGCTACACCTTC. It is translated as CASSPLGGAGGYTF.

This clone was seen only once. This chain joins TRBV2 and TRBJ2-5; 15 nucleotides line up with TRBD2. The CDR3 contains 17 residues. The V and J ends lost 4 bases and 0 bases, in that order; junction bases with no gene match: 3. Looked up from germline, CDR1 is SNHLY and CDR2 is FYNNEI. The CDR3 coding sequence is TGTGCCAGCAGTGGGGGACTAGCGGGGGGTTACCAAGAGACCCAGTACTTC. This codes for CASSGGLAGGYQETQYF. The full variable domain, with the rest looked up from reference TRBV2 and TRBJ2-5, is EPEVTQTPSHQVTQMGQEVILRCVPISNHLYFYWYRQILGQKVEFLVSFYNNEISEKSEIFDDQFSVERPDGSNFTLKIRSTKLEDSAMYFCASSGGLAGGYQETQYFGPGTRLLVL.

The V gene is TRBV19, the J gene TRBJ1-5; TRBD1 agrees at 7 bases. The V gene's germline CDR1 is LNHDA and CDR2 SQIVND (reference sequence). This CDR3 spans 18 amino acids. V shed 4 bases, J shed 1 base, and the junction held 13 bases outside the gene matches. The CDR3 sequence: CASSKYRGAPASNQPQHF. CDR3 sequence (DNA): TGTGCCAGTAGTAAGTACAGGGGAGCCCCAGCGAGCAATCAGCCCCAGCATTTT.

This chain links TRBV28 with TRBJ1-1; 8 nucleotides line up with TRBD1. V was pared by 7 bases and J by 7 bases, with 8 bases of the junction left unmatched. The CDR3 totals 13 residues. The germline V gene has CDR1 MDHEN and CDR2 SYDVKM. CDR3 DNA: TGTGCCAGCACTTCAGGACAGGGAGGTGAAGCTTTCTTT. Translation gives CASTSGQGGEAFF.

As DNA, the CDR3 is TGTGCCAGCAGGGACCGCGCTAACTATGGCTACACCTTC. Translated: CASRDRANYGYTF. The chain is built from TRBV19 and TRBJ1-2, with a weak D call TRBD1 (5 bases). This CDR3 spans 13 amino acids. Germline V gene lookup returns CDR1 LNHDA and CDR2 SQIVND (reference sequence). Between the trimmed V and J ends, which lost 9 bases and 0 bases, there was a span of 11 bases.

The DNA for the CDR3 is TGTGCCAGCAGCTTAGACACTGGAGGCTACACCTTC. It specifies CASSLDTGGYTF. The rearrangement uses TRBV7-2 and TRBJ1-2; D is undetermined. V shed 1 base and J shed 8 bases, with 8 bases lying between them. The germline CDR1 and CDR2 sequences are SGHTA and FQGNSA. This CDR3 region has 12 residues.

The J gene is TRBJ1-3, the V gene TRBV5-4; D unresolved. Germline assignment: CDR1 SGHNT and CDR2 YYREEE (reference sequence). The CDR3 extends over 15 amino acids. Trimming pared 0 bases from V and 0 bases from J, leaving 7 bases between. The CDR3 sequence: CASSLGSSSGNTIYF. The CDR3 DNA reads as TGTGCCAGCAGCTTGGGCTCCAGCTCTGGAAACACCATATATTTT.

CDR3 sequence: CASSPPSVRGYTF. The DNA of the CDR3 is TGTGCCAGTAGTCCTCCCTCGGTTCGCGGCTACACCTTC. This chain joins TRBV19 and TRBJ1-2; D not resolved. V lost 5 bases and J 8 bases, leaving 15 bases between the germline ends. This CDR3 has 13 residues. CDR1 is LNHDA and CDR2 is SQIVND in the germline V gene (reference sequence).

The CDR3 loop reads CAISDLGQESEAFF. Written as DNA, the CDR3 is TGTGCCATCAGTGATCTTGGGCAGGAATCTGAAGCTTTCTTT. The chain has TRBV10-3 and TRBJ1-1; D not certain. There are 14 residues in the CDR3. Germline assignment: CDR1 ENHRY and CDR2 SYGVKD. V was clipped by 3 bases and J by 6 bases, with 14 bases between them.

The chain uses TRBV5-4 and TRBJ1-1; D remains unclear. The CDR3 loop spans 11 amino acids. The germline V gene has CDR1 SGHNT and CDR2 YYREEE (reference sequence). The V and J ends lost 4 bases and 6 bases respectively, with 7 bases between them. The CDR3, as DNA: TGTGCCAGCAGCCTATTCGCTGAAGCTTTCTTT. The encoded protein is CASSLFAEAFF.

The rearrangement joins TRBV9 to TRBJ2-7, with D maybe TRBD1 (6 bases). Looked up from germline, CDR1 is SGDLS and CDR2 is YYNGEE. Trimming left V 0 bases short and J 2 bases short, with 12 bases between. This CDR3 has 15 residues. As DNA, the CDR3 is TGTGCCAGCAGCGTAGGGACAGAGGCCACCTACGAGCAGTACTTC. Its translation is CASSVGTEATYEQYF.

This rearrangement joins TRBV7-9 to TRBJ1-4; tentatively, D is TRBD1 (6 bases). Trimming left V 2 bases short and J 5 bases short, with 15 bases between. CDR1 is SEHNR and CDR2 is FQNEAQ in the germline V gene (reference sequence). The length of the CDR3 is 16 residues. CDR3 amino acids: CASSLRPDRENEKLFF. The CDR3 DNA reads TGTGCCAGCAGCTTACGCCCGGACAGAGAGAATGAAAAACTGTTTTTT.

J is TRBJ2-5 and V is TRBV30, with D perhaps matching TRBD2 (6 bases). The CDR3 is 15 residues long. Looked up from germline, CDR1 is GTSNPN and CDR2 is SVGIG (reference sequence). The V end was cut by 5 bases, the J end by 2 bases, with 18 bases between. Written as DNA, the CDR3 is TGTGCCTGGGTGTCTAGCGAGACCTTTCAAGAGACCCAGTACTTC. It codes for CAWVSSETFQETQYF.

The J gene is TRBJ1-1, the V gene TRBV21-1. TRBV21-1 is an annotated pseudogene. This CDR3 comprises 13 residues. In DNA, the CDR3 is TGTGCCAGCAGCGGGGACGGCCCCACTGAAGCTTTCTTT. It encodes CASSGDGPTEAFF.